What follows are 7 T cell receptor beta chains derived from one specimen sequenced in a study of T cell responses to AZD1222 COVID-19 vaccine. The protocol was immunoSEQ multiplex PCR, while the TCRdb copy is restricted to in-frame clones and leaves out a portion. The top ten clones hold roughly 3% of a sample with roughly 130,000 clones, over 75% of them seen once. Source: peripheral blood, taken on day 0 of AZD1222 vaccination. Receptors originate from an adult in good health.

The chain recombines TRBV18 with TRBJ2-7; 11 bases are a match to TRBD2. The CDR3 contains 14 residues. J was trimmed by 0 bases and V by 6 bases; bases with no gene match: 1. Germline-derived CDR1 and CDR2 are KGHSH and LQKENI. The CDR3 here is CASSGLAGSYEQYF. The CDR3 region has the DNA TGTGCCAGCTCCGGACTAGCGGGCTCCTACGAGCAGTACTTC.

The chain links TRBV24-1 to TRBJ2-3, with TRBD2 identical over 8 bases. The CDR3 contains 17 residues. CDR1 and CDR2 (germline): KGHDR, SFDVKD. With 0 bases clipped from V and 2 bases from J, the junction kept 6 bases outside the gene matches. CDR3 residues: CATSDLHRTSPTDTQYF. DNA of the CDR3: TGTGCCACCAGTGATTTGCACAGGACTAGCCCCACAGATACGCAGTATTTT.

The V and J genes are TRBV5-4 and TRBJ1-6; D might be TRBD1 (5 bases). Germline CDR1 reads SGHNT; CDR2 reads YYREEE (reference sequence). CDR3 length: 14 amino acids. Trimming shortened V by 4 bases and J by 5 bases, and 10 bases separated the two germline ends. This CDR3 reads CASSGTVNNSPLHF. The CDR3 nucleotides are TGTGCCAGCAGCGGGACCGTAAATAATTCACCCCTCCACTTT.

This chain connects TRBV5-6 to TRBJ2-7; D gene ambiguous. The V end lost 0 bases, the J end lost 4 bases, and 5 bases lay between the germline ends. CDR3 size: 12 residues. Germline CDR1 and CDR2: SGHDT and YYEEEE. This CDR3 reads CASSLGGYEQYF. The CDR3 DNA sequence: TGTGCCAGCAGCTTGGGTGGATACGAGCAGTACTTC.

The chain carries TRBV7-8 and TRBJ2-5; D is uncertain. V was cut by 2 bases and J by 7 bases, with 11 bases left in between. CDR1 and CDR2 from the germline V gene are SGHVS and FQNEAQ. The CDR3 runs 13 residues. CDR3: CASSLLGSVTQYF. The CDR3 nucleotides read TGTGCCAGCAGCTTACTCGGATCGGTGACCCAGTACTTC.

The V gene is TRBV4-1, the J gene TRBJ2-7, with 9 bases that match TRBD2. J lost 5 bases, V lost 3 bases, and 5 bases had no gene match. The CDR3 totals 14 residues. Germline V CDR1 and CDR2: MGHRA, YSYEKL. Here the CDR3 reads CASSHTRTSDEQYF. The CDR3, as DNA: TGCGCCAGCAGCCATACACGGACTAGCGACGAGCAGTACTTC.

This clone was found a few times. At one end the junction does not follow the germline gene, possibly because of a read error. This chain joins TRBV2 and TRBJ1-2; D gene ambiguous. The V gene's germline CDR1 is SNHLY and CDR2 FYNNEI. This CDR3 is built from 13 residues. The CDR3 bases are TGTGCCAGCAGTGAAGCGTATAGTTTTGGCTTCTCCTTT. Its translation: CASSEAYSFGFSF.